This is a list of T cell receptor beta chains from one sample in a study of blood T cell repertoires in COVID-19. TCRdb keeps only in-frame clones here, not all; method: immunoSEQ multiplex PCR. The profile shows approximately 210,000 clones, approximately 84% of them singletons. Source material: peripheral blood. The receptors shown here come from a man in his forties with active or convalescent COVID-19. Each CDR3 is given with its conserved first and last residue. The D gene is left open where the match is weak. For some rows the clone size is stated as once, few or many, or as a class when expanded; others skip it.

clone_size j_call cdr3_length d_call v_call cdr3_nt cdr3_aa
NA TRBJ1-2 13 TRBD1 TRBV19 TGTGCCAGTAGTCCCGGGACAGGGTATGGCTACACCTTC CASSPGTGYGYTF
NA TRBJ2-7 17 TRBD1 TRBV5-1 TGCGCCAGCAGCTTGACCCCTCGGACAGGGGGGGACTACGAGCAGTACTTC CASSLTPRTGGDYEQYF
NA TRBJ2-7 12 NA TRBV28 TGTGCCAGCATGGACAGCGGATACGAGCAGTACTTC CASMDSGYEQYF
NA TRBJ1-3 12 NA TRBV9 TGTGCCAGCAGCGGGTCGGGGGGCACCATATATTTT CASSGSGGTIYF
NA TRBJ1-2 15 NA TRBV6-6 TGTGCCAGCAGAAAATTTGGTACAGGGAACTATGGCTACACCTTC CASRKFGTGNYGYTF
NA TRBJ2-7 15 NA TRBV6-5 TGTGCCAGCAGTTATAGGGGGGGTAGCTCCTACGAGCAGTACTTC CASSYRGGSSYEQYF
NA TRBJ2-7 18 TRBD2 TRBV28 TGTGCCAGCACCAACCTCCGCGTGGCGGGAGGGCCCTCCTACGAGCAGTACTTC CASTNLRVAGGPSYEQYF
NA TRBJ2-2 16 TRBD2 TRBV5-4 TGTGCCAGCAGCTCGCTAGCGGGAGCGTCCACCGGGGAGCTGTTTTTT CASSSLAGASTGELFF
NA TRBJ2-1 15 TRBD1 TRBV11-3 TGTGCCAGCAGCTTGGGACAGGGGTCTGACAATGAGCAGTTCTTC CASSLGQGSDNEQFF
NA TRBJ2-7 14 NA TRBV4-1 TGCGCCAGCAGCCAAGAGCCGGGGAACTACGAGCAGTACTTC CASSQEPGNYEQYF
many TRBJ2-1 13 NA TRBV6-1 TGTGCCAGCAGTGACGGGTCCTACAATGAGCAGTTCTTC CASSDGSYNEQFF
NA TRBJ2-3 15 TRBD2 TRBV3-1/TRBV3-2 TGTGCCAGCAGCCCTCTAGCGGGGAACACAGATACGCAGTATTTT CASSPLAGNTDTQYF
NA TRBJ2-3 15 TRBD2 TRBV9 TGTGCCAGCAGCGCCAATAGCGGGGGGCCAGATACGCAGTATTTT CASSANSGGPDTQYF
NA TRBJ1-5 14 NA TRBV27 TGTGCCAGCAGTTTCAGGGGTATCAATCAGCCCCAGCATTTT CASSFRGINQPQHF
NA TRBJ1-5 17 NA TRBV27 TGTGCCAGCAGTCCGGGATGGGGTACAGGGTACAATCAGCCCCAGCATTTT CASSPGWGTGYNQPQHF
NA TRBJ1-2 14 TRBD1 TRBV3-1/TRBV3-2 TGTGCCAGCAGCTTAAGACAGGGTGGAGCTGGCTACACCTTC CASSLRQGGAGYTF
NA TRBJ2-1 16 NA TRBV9 TGTGCCAGCAGCACCCCCCCTGGACTATCCGGCAATGAGCAGTTCTTC CASSTPPGLSGNEQFF
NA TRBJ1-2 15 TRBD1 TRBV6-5 TGTGCCAGCAGTTACTCGAACAGGGGGCGAAATGGCTACACCTTC CASSYSNRGRNGYTF
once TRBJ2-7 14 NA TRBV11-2 TGTGCCAGCAGACGGCCCGGGAGCCCCTACGAGCAGTACTTC CASRRPGSPYEQYF
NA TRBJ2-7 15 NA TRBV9 TGTGCCAGCAGCGGGCAGGGGCTCTCGTCCTACGAGCAGTACTTC CASSGQGLSSYEQYF
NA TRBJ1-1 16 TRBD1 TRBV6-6 TGTGCCAGCAGTTCCCGGCTCGGACAGGGGGGAACTGAAGCTTTCTTT CASSSRLGQGGTEAFF
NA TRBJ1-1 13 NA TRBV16 TGTGCCAGCAGCCAATTCGGGGGAACTGAAGCTTTCTTT CASSQFGGTEAFF
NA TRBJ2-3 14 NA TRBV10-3 TGTGCCATCAGTGCAGGGACTAGCACAGATACGCAGTATTTT CAISAGTSTDTQYF
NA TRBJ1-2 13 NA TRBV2 TGTGCCAGCAGCCCGACAATTAACTATGGCTACACCTTC CASSPTINYGYTF
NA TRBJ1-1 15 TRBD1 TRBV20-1 TGCAGTGCTAGTTCCCCAAAGACAGGGGACACTGAAGCTTTCTTT CSASSPKTGDTEAFF
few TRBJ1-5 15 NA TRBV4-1 TGCGCCAGCAGCCAAGAACGACAGTCGTATCAGCCCCAGCATTTT CASSQERQSYQPQHF
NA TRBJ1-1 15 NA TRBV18 TGTGCCAGCTCACCCATTTCCGCGATCGACACTGAAGCTTTCTTT CASSPISAIDTEAFF
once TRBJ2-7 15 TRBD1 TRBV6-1 TGTGCCAGCAGTGAAGAGTCAGGGGGCGCCTACGAGCAGTACTTC CASSEESGGAYEQYF
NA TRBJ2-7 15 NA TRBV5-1 TGCGCCAGCAGCAACCGCGGGACGGTTAGCTACGAGCAGTACTTC CASSNRGTVSYEQYF
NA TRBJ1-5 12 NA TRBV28 TGTGCCAGCAGTTTATCCCGTCAGCCCCAGCATTTT CASSLSRQPQHF
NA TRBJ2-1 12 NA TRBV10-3 TGTGCCATCAGTGACAGCTACAATGAGCAGTTCTTC CAISDSYNEQFF
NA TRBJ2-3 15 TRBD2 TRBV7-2 TGTGCCAGCAGCCACCCGGGACTAGCGGAAACTTTGCAGTATTTT CASSHPGLAETLQYF
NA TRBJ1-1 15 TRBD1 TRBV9 TGTGCCAGCAGCGCCGGGACAGCGAAGGACACTGAAGCTTTCTTT CASSAGTAKDTEAFF
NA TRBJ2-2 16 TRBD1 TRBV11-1 TGTGCCAGCAGCCCCAGGACAGGGGACACCACCGGGGAGCTGTTTTTT CASSPRTGDTTGELFF
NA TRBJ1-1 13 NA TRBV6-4 TGTGCCAGCAGTGGTGGCATGAACACTGAAGCTTTCTTT CASSGGMNTEAFF
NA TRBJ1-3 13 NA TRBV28 TGTGCCAGCAGGCTAGGGGGTGGAAACACCATATATTTT CASRLGGGNTIYF
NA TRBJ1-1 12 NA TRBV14 TGTGCCAGCAGCCTACACGACACTGAAGCTTTCTTT CASSLHDTEAFF
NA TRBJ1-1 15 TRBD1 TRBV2 TGTGCCAGCAGTGTTACCGGGACAGGGGTCACTGAAGCTTTCTTT CASSVTGTGVTEAFF
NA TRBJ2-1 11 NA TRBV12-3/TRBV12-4 TGTGCCAGCAGTCCTCACAATGAGCAGTTCTTC CASSPHNEQFF
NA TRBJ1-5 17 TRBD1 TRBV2 TGTGCCAGCAGTGCACTCGGGACAGGGAGCTACCACCAGCCCCAGCATTTT CASSALGTGSYHQPQHF
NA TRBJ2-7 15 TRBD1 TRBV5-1 TGCGCCAGCAGCTCAGCCGGGACAGGGGCCTACGAGCAGTACTTC CASSSAGTGAYEQYF
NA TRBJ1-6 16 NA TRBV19 TGTGCCAGTACCAATACGAGGAGAGCCGGTAATTCACCCCTCCACTTT CASTNTRRAGNSPLHF
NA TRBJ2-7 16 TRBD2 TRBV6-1 TGTGCCAGCAGTGAAATAGGGGTAGCGGGGATCTACGAGCAGTACTTC CASSEIGVAGIYEQYF
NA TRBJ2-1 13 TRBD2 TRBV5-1 TGCGCCAGCAGCCCTGGGACTACCAATGAGCAGTTCTTC CASSPGTTNEQFF
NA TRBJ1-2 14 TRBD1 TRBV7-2 TGTGCCAGCAGCACACAGGGGGCAAACTATGGCTACACCTTC CASSTQGANYGYTF
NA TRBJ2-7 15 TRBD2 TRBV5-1 TGCGCCAGCAGTTACGGACTAGCGGGAGACTACGAGCAGTACTTC CASSYGLAGDYEQYF
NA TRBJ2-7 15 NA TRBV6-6 TGTGCCAGCAGTTATCGAAGCGAGAGCTCCTACGAGCAGTACTTC CASSYRSESSYEQYF
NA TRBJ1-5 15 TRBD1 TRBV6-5 TGTGCCAGCAGTAAGGACAGGGCGATCAATCAGCCCCAGCATTTT CASSKDRAINQPQHF
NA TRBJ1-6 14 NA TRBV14 TGTGCCAGCAGCCAGTGGCGGTATAATTCACCCCTCCACTTT CASSQWRYNSPLHF
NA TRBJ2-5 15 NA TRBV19 TGTGCCAGTAGTATAGGGGGGGGGCCGAAGGAGACCCAGTACTTC CASSIGGGPKETQYF
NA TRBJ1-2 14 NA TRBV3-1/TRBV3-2 TGTGCCAGCAGCCAAGATCTGAGGGCGGGGGGCTACACCTTC CASSQDLRAGGYTF
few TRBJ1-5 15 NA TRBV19 TGTGCCAGTAGCATGGACAGATATAGCAATCAGCCCCAGCATTTT CASSMDRYSNQPQHF
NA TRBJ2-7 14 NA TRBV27 TGTGCCAGCAGTTTATTGGGGGGTACCTACGAGCAGTACTTC CASSLLGGTYEQYF